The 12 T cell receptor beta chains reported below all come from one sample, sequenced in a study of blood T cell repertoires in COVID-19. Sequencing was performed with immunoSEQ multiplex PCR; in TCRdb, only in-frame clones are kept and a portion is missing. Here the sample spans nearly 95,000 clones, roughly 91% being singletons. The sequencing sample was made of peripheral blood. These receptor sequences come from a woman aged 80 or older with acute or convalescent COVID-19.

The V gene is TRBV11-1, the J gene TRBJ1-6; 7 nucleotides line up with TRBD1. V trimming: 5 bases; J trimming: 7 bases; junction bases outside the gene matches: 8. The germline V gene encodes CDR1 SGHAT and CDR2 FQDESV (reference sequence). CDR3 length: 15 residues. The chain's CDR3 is CASSPRGQQNSPLHF. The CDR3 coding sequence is TGTGCCAGCAGCCCACGGGGACAGCAAAATTCACCCCTCCACTTT.

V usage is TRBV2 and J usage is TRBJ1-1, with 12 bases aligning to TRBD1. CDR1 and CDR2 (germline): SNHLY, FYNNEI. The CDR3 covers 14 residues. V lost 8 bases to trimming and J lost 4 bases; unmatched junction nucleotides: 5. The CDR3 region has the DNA TGTGCCAGCGGGGGGGACAGGGGGCTCACTGAAGCTTTCTTT. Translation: CASGGDRGLTEAFF.

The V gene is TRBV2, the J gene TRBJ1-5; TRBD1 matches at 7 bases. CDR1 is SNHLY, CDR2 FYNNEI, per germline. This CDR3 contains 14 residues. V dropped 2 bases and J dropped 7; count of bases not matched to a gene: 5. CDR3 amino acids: CASSERQGGQPQHF. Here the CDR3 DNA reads TGTGCCAGCAGTGAAAGACAGGGAGGCCAGCCCCAGCATTTT.

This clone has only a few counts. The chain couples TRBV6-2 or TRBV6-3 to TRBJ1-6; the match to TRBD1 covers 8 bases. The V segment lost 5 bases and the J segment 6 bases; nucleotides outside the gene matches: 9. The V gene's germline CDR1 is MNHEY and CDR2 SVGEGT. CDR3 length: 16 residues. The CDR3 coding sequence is TGTGCCAGCAGTACGGACAGGGTCCTCGGTAATTCACCCCTCCACTTT. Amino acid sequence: CASSTDRVLGNSPLHF.

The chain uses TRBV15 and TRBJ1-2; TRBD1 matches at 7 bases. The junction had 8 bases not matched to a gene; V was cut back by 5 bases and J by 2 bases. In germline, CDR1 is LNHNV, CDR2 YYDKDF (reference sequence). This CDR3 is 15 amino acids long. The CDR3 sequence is CATSLGGGSNYGYTF. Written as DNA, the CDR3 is TGTGCCACCAGCCTAGGGGGCGGGTCGAACTATGGCTACACCTTC.

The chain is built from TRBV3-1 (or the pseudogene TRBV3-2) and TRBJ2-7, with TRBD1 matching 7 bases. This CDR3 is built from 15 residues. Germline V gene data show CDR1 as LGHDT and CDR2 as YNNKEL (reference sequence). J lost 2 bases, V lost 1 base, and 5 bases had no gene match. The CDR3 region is CASSQARTGAYEQYF. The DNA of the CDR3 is TGTGCCAGCAGCCAAGCCCGGACAGGAGCCTACGAGCAGTACTTC.

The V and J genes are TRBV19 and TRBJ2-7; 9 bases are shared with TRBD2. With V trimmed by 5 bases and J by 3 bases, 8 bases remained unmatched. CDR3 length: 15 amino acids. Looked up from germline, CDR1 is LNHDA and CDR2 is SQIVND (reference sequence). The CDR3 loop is CASSPSSGVYYEQYF. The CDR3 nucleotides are TGTGCCAGTAGTCCTTCTAGCGGGGTGTACTACGAGCAGTACTTC.

The CDR3 protein is CASSLDRGYNEQFF. The CDR3 nucleotides read TGTGCCAGCAGCTTAGACCGGGGCTACAATGAGCAGTTCTTC. V is TRBV11-1 and J is TRBJ2-1; TRBD2 might be the D (5 bases). V was cut by 1 base and J by 3 bases, with 7 bases left in between. This CDR3 region has 14 residues. Per the germline V gene, CDR1 is SGHAT and CDR2 is FQDESV (reference sequence).

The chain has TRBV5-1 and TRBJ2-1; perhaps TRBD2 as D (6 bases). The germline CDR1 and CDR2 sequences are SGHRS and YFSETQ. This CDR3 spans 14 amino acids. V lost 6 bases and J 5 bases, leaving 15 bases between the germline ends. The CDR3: CASTRVAADNEQFF. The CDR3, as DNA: TGCGCCAGCACCCGGGTAGCGGCAGACAATGAGCAGTTCTTC.

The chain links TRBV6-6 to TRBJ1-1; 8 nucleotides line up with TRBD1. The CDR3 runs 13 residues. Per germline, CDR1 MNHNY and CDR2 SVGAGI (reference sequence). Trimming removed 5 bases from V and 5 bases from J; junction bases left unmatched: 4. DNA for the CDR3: TGTGCCAGCAGTGTGGACAGGGAAACTGAAGCTTTCTTT. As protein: CASSVDRETEAFF.

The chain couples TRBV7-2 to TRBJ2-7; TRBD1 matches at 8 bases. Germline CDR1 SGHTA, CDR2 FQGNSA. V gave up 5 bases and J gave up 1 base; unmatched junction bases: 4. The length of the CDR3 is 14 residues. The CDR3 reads CASSVGQVSYEQYF. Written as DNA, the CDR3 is TGTGCCAGCAGCGTGGGACAGGTTTCCTACGAGCAGTACTTC.

The CDR3 sequence: CASSSTGTRYYEQYF. The CDR3 region has the DNA TGTGCCAGCAGCTCAACCGGGACTAGATACTACGAGCAGTACTTC. The chain combines TRBV7-9 with TRBJ2-7; 8 bases are a match to TRBD2. The CDR3 is made up of 15 amino acids. Trimming at V came to 4 bases and at J to 3 bases, leaving 8 bases not matched to a gene. Germline V gene sequence: CDR1 SEHNR, CDR2 FQNEAQ (reference sequence).